This T cell receptor (beta chain) was documented in a study of blood T cell repertoires in COVID-19. The wider study: Acute and convalescent COVID-19 samples came from the United States, Italy and Spain. From T cells, B-cell-depleted T cells, or PBMCs came the material, which was cDNA or gDNA.

Trimming took off 2 bases at V and 1 base at J, with 7 bases between the two ends. Germline lookup yields CDR1 SGHTA and CDR2 FQGNSA. CDR3 length: 14 residues. This clone was observed once. Data came from immunoSEQ multiplex PCR; TCRdb stores just in-frame clones and leaves some out. The table lists approximately 280,000 clones, 80% to 90% of them singletons, with about 4.6% in the top ten. The receptor's source is a middle-aged man with acute or convalescent COVID-19. Sequencing was done on a sample of peripheral blood. The genes are TRBV7-2 and TRBJ2-3; tentative D call: TRBD2 (6 bases). The CDR3: CASSLWGGTDTQYF. DNA of the CDR3: TGTGCCAGCAGCTTATGGGGGGGCACAGATACGCAGTATTTT.